This T cell receptor beta chain derives from a study of blood T cell repertoires in COVID-19 (dated by TCRdb to 2020 to 2021). Broadly, across the study: Samples from collaborators originated in the United States, Italy and Spain and spanned both the acute and convalescent phases of COVID-19. The prospective study material was composed of cDNA or gDNA derived from T cells, B-cell-depleted T cells, or PBMCs. Deeply sampled blood TCRbeta repertoires from subjects exposed to, actively infected with, or recovered from COVID-19 were included in the dataset. The repertoires were released in a freely available public database meant as a resource for research on the immune response to SARS-CoV-2. The samples were drawn from the first 160 participants of the ongoing ImmuneRACE study and from 950 to 1,500 subjects provided by 6 global collaborators. The sample metadata nearly always contained a de-identified subject ID, COVID-19 status, age in years and sex. Where available, HLA class I and class II types were obtained from metadata supplied by the sample provider rather than from assay-based typing.

Collaborating institutions collected whole blood in K2EDTA tubes following their own protocols. Collaborator samples were shipped for TCRbeta analysis as frozen whole blood, isolated PBMCs, or DNA extracted from either sample type. Of note for this clone: The antigen this receptor binds is unknown. No base qualities exist here, and no much larger clone lies one base off it.

General findings and caveats noted by the study authors: Clinical and demographic metadata were provided uncurated, with the amount varying by source and participant.

The immunoSEQ Assay, a bias-controlled multiplex PCR, was used to amplify TCRbeta CDR3 regions from genomic DNA. The study's own analysis went as follows. The number of nucleated cells in each sample was estimated by amplification of reference gene primers within the assay. To quantify the absolute abundance of each unique TCRbeta CDR3 rearrangement, sequence reads were collapsed and filtered. For each sample, productive Simpson clonality was calculated as the square root of Simpson's diversity index over productive rearrangements. The source is immuneACCESS, and TCRdb retained only in-frame sequences with V and J called. Part of the clones is not carried over; for the studies checked, unresolved V genes explain less than half of this, and the remainder is unexplained. Clone size and the V and J calls come from that table; the DNA yielded D and trimming. Within this sample are roughly 14,000 clones, with 65% to 90% of them counted one time only. Of the sample, about 26% falls within the top ten clones.

The sample was peripheral blood. The receptor was derived from a woman aged 50 to 60 with active or convalescent COVID-19.

The CDR3 is CSVRWEGNTGELFF. The DNA sequence is TGCAGCGTTAGGTGGGAGGGGAACACCGGGGAGCTGTTTTTT. The chain was built from TRBV29-1 and TRBJ2-2; the junction holds 7 bases that match TRBD2. Reading from cysteine to phenylalanine, the CDR3 counts 14 amino acids. Here the CDR3 DNA is all that survives: 42 bases in frame from base 1. CDR1 and CDR2 are read off the germline V gene as SQVTM and ANQGSEA. Trimming accounts for 5 bases at V and 1 base at J, while the number of junction bases matched to no gene is 4.